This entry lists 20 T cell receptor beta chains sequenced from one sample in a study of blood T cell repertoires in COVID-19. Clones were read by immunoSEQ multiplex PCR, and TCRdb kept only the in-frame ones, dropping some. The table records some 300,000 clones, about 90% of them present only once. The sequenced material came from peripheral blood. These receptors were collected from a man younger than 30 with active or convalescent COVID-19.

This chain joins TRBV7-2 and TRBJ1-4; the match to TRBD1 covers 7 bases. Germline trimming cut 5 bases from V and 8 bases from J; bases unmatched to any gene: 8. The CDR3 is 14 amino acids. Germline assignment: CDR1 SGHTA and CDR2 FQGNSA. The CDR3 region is CASSQDRVHEKLFF. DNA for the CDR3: TGTGCCAGCAGCCAAGACAGGGTTCACGAAAAACTGTTTTTT.

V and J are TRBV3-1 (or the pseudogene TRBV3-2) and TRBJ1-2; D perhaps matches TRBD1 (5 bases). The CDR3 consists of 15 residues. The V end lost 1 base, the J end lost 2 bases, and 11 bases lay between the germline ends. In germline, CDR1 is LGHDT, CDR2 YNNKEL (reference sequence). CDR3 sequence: CASSQGGQRNYGYTF. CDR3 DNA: TGTGCCAGCAGCCAAGGTGGACAAAGAAACTATGGCTACACCTTC.

For the CDR3, the DNA is TGTGCCAGCAGCTTAGCCTCTTGGCAGGGGGCCTACGAGCAGTACTTC. The encoded protein is CASSLASWQGAYEQYF. This chain links TRBV7-9 with TRBJ2-7, with TRBD1 matching over 7 bases. The CDR3 spans 16 residues. Germline CDR1 is SEHNR and CDR2 is FQNEAQ (reference sequence). After removal of 0 bases from V and 2 bases from J, the junction contained 7 bases not matched to a gene.

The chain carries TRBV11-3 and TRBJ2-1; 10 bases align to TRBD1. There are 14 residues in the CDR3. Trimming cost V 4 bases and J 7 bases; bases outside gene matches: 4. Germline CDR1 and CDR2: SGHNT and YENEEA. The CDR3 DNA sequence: TGTGCCAGCAGCTCCCGACAGGGGGCTAATGAGCAGTTCTTC. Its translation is CASSSRQGANEQFF.

CDR3 nucleotide sequence: TGTGCCAGCAGCGGACCATCCGGGACAGGGACCACAGATACGCAGTATTTT. Its protein is CASSGPSGTGTTDTQYF. The chain joins TRBV7-2 to TRBJ2-3, with TRBD1 identical over 9 bases. The CDR3 runs to 17 residues. The germline V gene has CDR1 SGHTA and CDR2 FQGNSA. V lost 5 bases, J lost 2 bases, and 11 bases stayed unmatched. The whole variable domain, remainder taken from reference TRBV7-2 and TRBJ2-3, is GAGVSQSPSNKVTEKGKDVELRCDPISGHTALYWYRQSLGQGLEFLIYFQGNSAPDKSGLPSDRFSAERTGGSVSTLTIQRTQQEDSAVYLCASSGPSGTGTTDTQYFGPGTRLTVL.

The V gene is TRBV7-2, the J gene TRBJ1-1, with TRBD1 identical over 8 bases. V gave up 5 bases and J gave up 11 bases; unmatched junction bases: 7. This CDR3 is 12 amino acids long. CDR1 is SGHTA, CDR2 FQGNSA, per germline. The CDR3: CASSPVTGDAFF. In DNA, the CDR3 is TGTGCCAGCAGCCCCGTGACAGGGGACGCTTTCTTT.

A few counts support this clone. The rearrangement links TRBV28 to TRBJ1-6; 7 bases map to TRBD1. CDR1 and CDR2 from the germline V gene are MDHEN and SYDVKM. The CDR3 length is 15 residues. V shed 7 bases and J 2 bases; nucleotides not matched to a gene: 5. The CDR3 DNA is TGTGCCAGCAAGCCAGGGGGTACCTATAATTCACCCCTCCACTTT. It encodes CASKPGGTYNSPLHF.

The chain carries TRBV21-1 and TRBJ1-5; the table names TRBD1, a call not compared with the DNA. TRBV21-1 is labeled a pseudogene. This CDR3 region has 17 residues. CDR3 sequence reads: CASSKGNRIYSNQPQHF. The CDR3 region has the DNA TGTGCCAGCAGCAAAGGGAACAGGATCTATAGCAATCAGCCCCAGCATTTT.

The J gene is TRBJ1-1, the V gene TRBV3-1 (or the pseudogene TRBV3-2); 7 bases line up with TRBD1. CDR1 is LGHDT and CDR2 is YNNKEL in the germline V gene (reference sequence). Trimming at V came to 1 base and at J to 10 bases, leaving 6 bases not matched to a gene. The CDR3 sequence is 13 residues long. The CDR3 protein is CASSQGQTGAAFF. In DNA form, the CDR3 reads TGTGCCAGCAGCCAAGGGCAAACAGGGGCAGCTTTCTTT.

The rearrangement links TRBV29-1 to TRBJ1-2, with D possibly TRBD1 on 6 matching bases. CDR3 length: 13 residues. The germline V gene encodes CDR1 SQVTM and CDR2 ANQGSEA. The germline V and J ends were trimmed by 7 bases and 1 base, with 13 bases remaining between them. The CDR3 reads CSAVQGINYGYTF. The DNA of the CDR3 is TGCAGCGCCGTACAGGGAATTAACTATGGCTACACCTTC.

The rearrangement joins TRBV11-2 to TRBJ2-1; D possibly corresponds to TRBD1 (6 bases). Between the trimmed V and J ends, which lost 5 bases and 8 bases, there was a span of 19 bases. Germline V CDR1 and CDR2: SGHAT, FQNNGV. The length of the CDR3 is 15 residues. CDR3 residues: CASSPRGGYWDEQFF. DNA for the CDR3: TGTGCCAGCAGCCCCCGAGGGGGTTATTGGGATGAGCAGTTCTTC.

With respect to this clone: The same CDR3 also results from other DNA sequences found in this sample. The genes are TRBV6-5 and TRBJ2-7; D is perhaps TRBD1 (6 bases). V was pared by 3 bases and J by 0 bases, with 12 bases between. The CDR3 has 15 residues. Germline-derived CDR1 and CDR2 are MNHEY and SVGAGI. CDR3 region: CASSYSTGSSYEQYF. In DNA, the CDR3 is TGTGCCAGCAGTTATTCTACAGGGAGCTCCTACGAGCAGTACTTC.

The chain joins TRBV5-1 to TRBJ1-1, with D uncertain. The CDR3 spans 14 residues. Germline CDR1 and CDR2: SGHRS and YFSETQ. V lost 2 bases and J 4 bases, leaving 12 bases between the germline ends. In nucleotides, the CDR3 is TGCGCCAGCAGCTTTAATTCCCTGAGCACTGAAGCTTTCTTT. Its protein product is CASSFNSLSTEAFF. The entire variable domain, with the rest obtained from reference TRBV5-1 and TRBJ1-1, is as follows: KAGVTQTPRYLIKTRGQQVTLSCSPISGHRSVSWYQQTPGQGLQFLFEYFSETQRNKGNFPGRFSGRQFSNSRSEMNVSTLELGDSALYLCASSFNSLSTEAFFGQGTRLTVV.

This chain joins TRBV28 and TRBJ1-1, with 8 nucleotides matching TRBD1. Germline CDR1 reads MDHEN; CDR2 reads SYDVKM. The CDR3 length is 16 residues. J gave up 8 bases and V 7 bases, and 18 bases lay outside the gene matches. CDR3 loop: CASKSLMTGEIGEAFF. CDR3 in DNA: TGTGCCAGCAAATCCCTGATGACAGGGGAGATAGGCGAAGCTTTCTTT.

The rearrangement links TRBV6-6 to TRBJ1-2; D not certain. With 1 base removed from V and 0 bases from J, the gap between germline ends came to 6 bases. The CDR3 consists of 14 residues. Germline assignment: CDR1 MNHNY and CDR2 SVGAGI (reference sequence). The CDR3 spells CASSYLDANYGYTF. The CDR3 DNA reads TGTGCCAGCAGTTACTTAGATGCTAACTATGGCTACACCTTC.

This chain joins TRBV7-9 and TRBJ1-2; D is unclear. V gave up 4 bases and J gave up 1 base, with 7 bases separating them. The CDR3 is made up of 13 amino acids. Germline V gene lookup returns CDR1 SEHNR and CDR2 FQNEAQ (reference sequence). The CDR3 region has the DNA TGTGCCAGCAGCTCCAGTGATAACTATGGCTACACCTTC. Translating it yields CASSSSDNYGYTF.

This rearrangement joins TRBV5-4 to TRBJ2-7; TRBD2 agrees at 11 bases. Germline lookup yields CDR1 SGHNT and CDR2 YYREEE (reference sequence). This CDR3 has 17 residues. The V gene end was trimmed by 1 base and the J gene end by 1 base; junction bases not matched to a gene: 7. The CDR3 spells CASSLSLAGGPSYEQYF. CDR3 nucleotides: TGTGCCAGCAGCTTGAGCCTAGCGGGAGGTCCTTCCTACGAGCAGTACTTC.

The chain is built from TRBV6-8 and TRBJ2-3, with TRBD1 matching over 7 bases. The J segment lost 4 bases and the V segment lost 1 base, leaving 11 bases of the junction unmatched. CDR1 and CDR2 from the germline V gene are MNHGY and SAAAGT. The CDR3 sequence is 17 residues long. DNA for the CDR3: TGTGCCAGCAGTTACTTGATGAGGGGGCTTAATGCAGATACGCAGTATTTT. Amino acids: CASSYLMRGLNADTQYF.

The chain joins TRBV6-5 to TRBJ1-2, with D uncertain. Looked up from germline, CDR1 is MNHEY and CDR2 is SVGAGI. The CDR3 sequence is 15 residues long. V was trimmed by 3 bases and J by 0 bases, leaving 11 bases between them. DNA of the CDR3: TGTGCCAGCAGTTATGGAGTAAACACTAACTATGGCTACACCTTC. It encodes CASSYGVNTNYGYTF.

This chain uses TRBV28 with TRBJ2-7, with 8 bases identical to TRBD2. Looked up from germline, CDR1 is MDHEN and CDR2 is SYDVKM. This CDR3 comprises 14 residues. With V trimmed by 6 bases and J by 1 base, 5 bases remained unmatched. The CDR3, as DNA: TGTGCCAGCAGCCCCGGGACTAGTTCCTACGAGCAGTACTTC. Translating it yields CASSPGTSSYEQYF.